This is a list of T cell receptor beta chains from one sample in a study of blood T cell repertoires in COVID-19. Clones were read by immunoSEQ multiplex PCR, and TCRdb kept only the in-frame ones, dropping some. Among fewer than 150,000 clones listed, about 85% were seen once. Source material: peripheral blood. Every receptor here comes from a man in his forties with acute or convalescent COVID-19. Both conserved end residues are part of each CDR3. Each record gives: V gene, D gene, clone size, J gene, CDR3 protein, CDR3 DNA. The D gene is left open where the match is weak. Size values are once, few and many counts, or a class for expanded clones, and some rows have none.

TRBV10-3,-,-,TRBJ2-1,CAISVGGIPNEQFF,TGTGCCATCTCGGTTGGGGGGATACCAAATGAGCAGTTCTTC
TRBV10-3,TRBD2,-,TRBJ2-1,CAISGSSGGSYNEQFF,TGTGCCATCAGTGGGTCTAGCGGGGGGTCCTACAATGAGCAGTTCTTC
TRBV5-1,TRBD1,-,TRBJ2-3,CASSSLTGDTDTQYF,TGCGCCAGCAGCTCCCTGACAGGGGACACAGATACGCAGTATTTT
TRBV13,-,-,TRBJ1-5,CASSYGGFNQPQHF,TGTGCCAGCAGCTACGGAGGATTCAATCAGCCCCAGCATTTT
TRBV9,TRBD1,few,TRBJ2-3,CASSVGQGDSTDTQYF,TGTGCCAGCAGCGTCGGACAGGGTGATAGCACAGATACGCAGTATTTT
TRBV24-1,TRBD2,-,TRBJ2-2,CATSYQRGGLNTGELFF,TGTGCCACCAGTTACCAACGGGGGGGACTTAACACCGGGGAGCTGTTTTTT
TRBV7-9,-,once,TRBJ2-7,CASKRGAGSSYEQYF,TGTGCCAGCAAACGGGGGGCGGGGAGCTCCTACGAGCAGTACTTC
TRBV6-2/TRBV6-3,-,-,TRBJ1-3,CASTPDRSGNTIYF,TGTGCCAGCACCCCCGACAGGTCCGGAAACACCATATATTTT
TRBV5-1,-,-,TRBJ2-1,CASSLRGANEQFF,TGCGCCAGCAGCTTACGGGGGGCCAATGAGCAGTTCTTC
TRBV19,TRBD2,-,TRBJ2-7,CASSPQRGAEYEQYF,TGTGCCAGTAGTCCACAGCGGGGGGCCGAATACGAGCAGTACTTC
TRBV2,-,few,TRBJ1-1,CASSDDWAKITEAFF,TGTGCCAGCAGTGATGATTGGGCAAAAATCACTGAAGCTTTCTTT